The T cell receptor (beta chain) under discussion was sequenced for a study of blood T cell repertoires in COVID-19. In the study overall: T cells, B-cell-depleted T cells, or PBMCs provided the cDNA or gDNA that served as material.

The CDR3 spans 12 residues. Trimming cost V 6 bases and J 5 bases, with 11 bases left between them. Germline V gene sequence: CDR1 SQVTM, CDR2 ANQGSEA. This clone was found once. Sequencing was performed with immunoSEQ multiplex PCR; in TCRdb, only in-frame clones are kept and a portion is missing. The data show fewer than 200,000 clones, around 82% seen once. Sequencing used peripheral blood. The source is a man aged 60-69 years who had recovered from COVID-19. This chain connects TRBV29-1 to TRBJ1-5, with unresolved D. This CDR3 is CSVANLDQPQHF. CDR3 coding DNA: TGCAGCGTGGCCAACCTAGATCAGCCCCAGCATTTT.